What follows are 3 T cell receptor beta chains derived from one specimen sequenced in a study of cytomegalovirus exposure and HLA in healthy donors. The study ran its PCR with 60 Vbeta and 13 Jbeta primers. The protocol was immunoSEQ multiplex PCR, while the TCRdb copy is restricted to in-frame clones and leaves out a portion. The sample has 250,000 or so clones; 85% to 90% are singletons. The specimen was PBMCs. The source of these receptors is a human donor in good health.

The chain joins TRBV6-1 to TRBJ2-7, with 7 positions matching TRBD1. Per the germline V gene, CDR1 is MNHNS and CDR2 is SASEGT. The CDR3 covers 13 residues. Trimming removed 6 bases from V and 2 bases from J; junction bases left unmatched: 4. The CDR3 bases are TGTGCCAGCAGCCCAGGGACAGCCTACGAGCAGTACTTC. Protein product: CASSPGTAYEQYF.

This clone was counted between two and nine times. The junction shows a germline mismatch at one end, possibly a read error. V usage is TRBV7-9 and J usage is TRBJ2-7; 9 bases are a match to TRBD1. This CDR3 spans 12 amino acids. The germline V gene has CDR1 SEHNR and CDR2 FQNEAQ (reference sequence). CDR3 in amino acids: CSSSSSDRGGSF. DNA of the CDR3: TGTTCCAGCAGCTCTTCGGACAGGGGTGGGTCCTTC.

This chain joins TRBV19 and TRBJ1-4; 7 bases fit TRBD1. The trim removed 6 bases at V and 6 bases at J, leaving 4 bases unmatched. Germline V gene data show CDR1 as LNHDA and CDR2 as SQIVND (reference sequence). The CDR3 has 13 amino acids. In nucleotides, the CDR3 is TGTGCCAGTAGAGACAGGGTCTATGAAAAACTGTTTTTT. This encodes CASRDRVYEKLFF. The whole variable domain, filled in from reference TRBV19 and TRBJ1-4, reads DGGITQSPKYLFRKEGQNVTLSCEQNLNHDAMYWYRQDPGQGLRLIYYSQIVNDFQKGDIAEGYSVSREKKESFPLTVTSAQKNPTAFYLCASRDRVYEKLFFGSGTQLSVL.